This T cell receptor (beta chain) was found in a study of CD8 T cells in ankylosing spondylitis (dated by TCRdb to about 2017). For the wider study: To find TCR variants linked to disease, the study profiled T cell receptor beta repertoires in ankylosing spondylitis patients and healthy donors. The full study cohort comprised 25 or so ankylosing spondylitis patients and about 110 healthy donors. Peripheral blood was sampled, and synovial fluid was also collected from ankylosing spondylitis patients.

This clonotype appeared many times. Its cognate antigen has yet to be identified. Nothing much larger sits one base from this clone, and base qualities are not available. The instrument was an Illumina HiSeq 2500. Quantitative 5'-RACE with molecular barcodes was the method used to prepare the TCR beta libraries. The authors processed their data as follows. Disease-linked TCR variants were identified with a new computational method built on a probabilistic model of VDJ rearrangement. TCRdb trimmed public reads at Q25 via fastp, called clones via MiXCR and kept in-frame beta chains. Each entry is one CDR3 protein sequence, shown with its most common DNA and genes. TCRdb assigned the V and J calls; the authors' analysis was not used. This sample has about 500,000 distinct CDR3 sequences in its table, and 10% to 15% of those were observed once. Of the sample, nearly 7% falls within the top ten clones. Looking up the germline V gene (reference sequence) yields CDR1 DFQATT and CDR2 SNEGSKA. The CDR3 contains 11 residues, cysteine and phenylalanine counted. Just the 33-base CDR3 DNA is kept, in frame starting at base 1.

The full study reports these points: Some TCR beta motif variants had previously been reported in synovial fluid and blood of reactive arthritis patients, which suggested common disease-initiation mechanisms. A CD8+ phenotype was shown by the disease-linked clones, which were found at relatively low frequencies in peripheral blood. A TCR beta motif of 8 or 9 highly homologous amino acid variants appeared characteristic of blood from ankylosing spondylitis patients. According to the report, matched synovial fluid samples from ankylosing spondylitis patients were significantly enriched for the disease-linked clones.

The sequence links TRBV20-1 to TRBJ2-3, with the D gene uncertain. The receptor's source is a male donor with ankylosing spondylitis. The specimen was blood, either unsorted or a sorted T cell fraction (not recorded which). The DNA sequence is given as TGCGGTTCCTATAGTCCAGATACGCAGTATTTT. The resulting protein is CGSYSPDTQYF.